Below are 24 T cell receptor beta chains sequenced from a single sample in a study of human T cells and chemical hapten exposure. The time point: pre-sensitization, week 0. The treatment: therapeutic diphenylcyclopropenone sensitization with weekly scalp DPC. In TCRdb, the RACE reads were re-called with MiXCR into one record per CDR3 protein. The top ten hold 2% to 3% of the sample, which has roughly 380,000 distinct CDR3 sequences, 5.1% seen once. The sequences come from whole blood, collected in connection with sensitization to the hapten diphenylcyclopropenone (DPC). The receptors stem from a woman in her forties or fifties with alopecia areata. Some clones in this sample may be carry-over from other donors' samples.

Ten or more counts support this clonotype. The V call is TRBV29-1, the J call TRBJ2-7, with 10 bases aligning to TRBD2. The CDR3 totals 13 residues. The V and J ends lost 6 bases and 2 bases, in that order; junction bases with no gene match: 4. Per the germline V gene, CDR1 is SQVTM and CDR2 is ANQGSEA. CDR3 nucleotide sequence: TGCAGCGTCATACTAGCGGGGACCTACGAGCAGTACTTC. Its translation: CSVILAGTYEQYF.

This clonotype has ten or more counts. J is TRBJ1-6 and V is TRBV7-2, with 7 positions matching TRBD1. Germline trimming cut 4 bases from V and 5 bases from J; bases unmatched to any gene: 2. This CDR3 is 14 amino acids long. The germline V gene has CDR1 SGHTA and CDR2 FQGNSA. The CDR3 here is CASSSGQNNSPLHF. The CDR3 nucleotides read TGTGCCAGCAGCTCGGGACAGAATAATTCACCCCTCCACTTT.

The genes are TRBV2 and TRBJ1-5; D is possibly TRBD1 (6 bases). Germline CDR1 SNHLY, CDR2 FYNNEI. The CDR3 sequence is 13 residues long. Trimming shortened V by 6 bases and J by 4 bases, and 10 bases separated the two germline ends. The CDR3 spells CASRRQGNQPQHF. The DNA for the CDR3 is TGTGCCAGCAGGCGGCAGGGGAATCAGCCCCAGCATTTT.

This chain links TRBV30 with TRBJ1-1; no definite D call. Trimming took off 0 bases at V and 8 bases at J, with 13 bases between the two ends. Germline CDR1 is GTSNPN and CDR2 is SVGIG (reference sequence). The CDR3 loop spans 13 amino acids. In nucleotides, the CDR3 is TGTGCCTGGAGTGTACGGCTACCCTGGGAAGCTTTCTTT. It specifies CAWSVRLPWEAFF.

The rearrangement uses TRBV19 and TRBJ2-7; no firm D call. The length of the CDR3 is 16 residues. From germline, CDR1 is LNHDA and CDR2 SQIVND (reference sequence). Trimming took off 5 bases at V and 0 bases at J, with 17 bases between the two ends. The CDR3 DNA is TGTGCCAGTAGTGGCGGCAGCGAAACCGGCTCCTACGAGCAGTACTTC. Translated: CASSGGSETGSYEQYF.

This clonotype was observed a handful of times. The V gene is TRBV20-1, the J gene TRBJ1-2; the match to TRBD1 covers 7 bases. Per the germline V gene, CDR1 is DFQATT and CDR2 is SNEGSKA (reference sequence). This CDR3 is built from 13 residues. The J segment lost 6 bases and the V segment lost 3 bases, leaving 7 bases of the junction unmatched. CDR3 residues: CSARKGGADGYTF. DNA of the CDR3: TGCAGTGCTAGGAAAGGGGGCGCCGATGGCTACACCTTC.

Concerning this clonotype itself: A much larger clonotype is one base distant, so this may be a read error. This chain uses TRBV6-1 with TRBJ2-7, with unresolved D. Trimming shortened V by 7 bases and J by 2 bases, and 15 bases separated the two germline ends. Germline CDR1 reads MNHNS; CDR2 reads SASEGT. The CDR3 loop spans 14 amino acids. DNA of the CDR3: TGTGCCAGCATCACAAGTAAAGTCCCCTACGAGCAGTACTTC. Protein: CASITSKVPYEQYF.

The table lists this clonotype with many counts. DNA for the CDR3: TGTGCTAGTGGTTCGCCAGATGGCGGGGGGTACAATGAGCAGTTCTTC. Translating gives CASGSPDGGGYNEQFF. The rearrangement joins TRBV12-5 to TRBJ2-1; 8 nucleotides agree with TRBD2. V was clipped by 4 bases and J by 4 bases; unmatched bases: 9. Looked up from germline, CDR1 is LGHNT and CDR2 is FRNRAP. The CDR3 totals 16 residues.

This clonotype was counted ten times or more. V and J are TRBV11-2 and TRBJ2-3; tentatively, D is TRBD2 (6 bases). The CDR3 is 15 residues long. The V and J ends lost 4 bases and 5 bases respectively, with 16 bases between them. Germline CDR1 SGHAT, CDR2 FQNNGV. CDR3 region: CASSWDFRGGDTQYF. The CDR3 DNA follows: TGTGCCAGCAGCTGGGACTTTAGGGGAGGAGATACGCAGTATTTT.

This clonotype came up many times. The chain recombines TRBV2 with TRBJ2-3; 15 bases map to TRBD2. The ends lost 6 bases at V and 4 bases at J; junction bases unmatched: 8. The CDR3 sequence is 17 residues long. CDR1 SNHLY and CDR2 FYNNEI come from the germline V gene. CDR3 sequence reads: CASSGDWTSGGADTQYF. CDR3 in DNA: TGTGCCAGCAGCGGGGACTGGACTAGCGGGGGGGCAGATACGCAGTATTTT.

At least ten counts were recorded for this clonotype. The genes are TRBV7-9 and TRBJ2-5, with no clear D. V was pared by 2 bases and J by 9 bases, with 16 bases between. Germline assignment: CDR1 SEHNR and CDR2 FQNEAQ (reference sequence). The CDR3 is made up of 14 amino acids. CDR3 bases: TGTGCCAGCAGCTTAAAAACAGCCCCCAAGGCCCAGTACTTC. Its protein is CASSLKTAPKAQYF.

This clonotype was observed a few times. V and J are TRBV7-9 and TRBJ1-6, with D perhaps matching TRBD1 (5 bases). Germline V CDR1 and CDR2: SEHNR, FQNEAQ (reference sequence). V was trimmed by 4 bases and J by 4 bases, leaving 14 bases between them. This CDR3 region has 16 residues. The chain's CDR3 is CASSSQGSAYNSPLHF. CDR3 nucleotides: TGTGCCAGCAGCTCCCAGGGATCGGCTTATAATTCACCCCTCCACTTT. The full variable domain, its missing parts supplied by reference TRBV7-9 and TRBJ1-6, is DTGVSQNPRHKITKRGQNVTFRCDPISEHNRLYWYRQTLGQGPEFLTYFQNEAQLEKSRLLSDRFSAERPKGSFSTLEIQRTEQGDSAMYLCASSSQGSAYNSPLHFGNGTRLTVT.

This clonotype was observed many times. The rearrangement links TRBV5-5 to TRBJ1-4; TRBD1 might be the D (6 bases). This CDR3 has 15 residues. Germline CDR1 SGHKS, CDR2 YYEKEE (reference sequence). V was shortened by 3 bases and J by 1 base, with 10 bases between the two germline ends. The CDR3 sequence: CASSSGQITNEKLFF. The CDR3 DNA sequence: TGTGCCAGCAGCTCCGGACAGATAACTAATGAAAAACTGTTTTTT. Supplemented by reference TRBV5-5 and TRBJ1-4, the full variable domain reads DAGVTQSPTHLIKTRGQQVTLRCSPISGHKSVSWYQQVLGQGPQFIFQYYEKEERGRGNFPDRFSARQFPNYSSELNVNALLLGDSALYLCASSSGQITNEKLFFGSGTQLSVL.

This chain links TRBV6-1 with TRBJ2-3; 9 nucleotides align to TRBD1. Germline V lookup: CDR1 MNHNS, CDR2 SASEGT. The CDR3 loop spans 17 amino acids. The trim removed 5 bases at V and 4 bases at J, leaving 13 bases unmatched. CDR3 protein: CASSLLSRDRVPDTQYF. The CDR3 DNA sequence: TGTGCCAGCAGTTTACTATCCCGGGACAGGGTTCCAGATACGCAGTATTTT.

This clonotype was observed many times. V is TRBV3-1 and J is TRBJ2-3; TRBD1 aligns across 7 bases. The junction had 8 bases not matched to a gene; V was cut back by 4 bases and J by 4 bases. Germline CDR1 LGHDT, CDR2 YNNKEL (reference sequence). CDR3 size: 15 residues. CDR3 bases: TGTGCCAGCAGCCCACGACAGGGAGTCGCAGATACGCAGTATTTT. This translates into CASSPRQGVADTQYF.

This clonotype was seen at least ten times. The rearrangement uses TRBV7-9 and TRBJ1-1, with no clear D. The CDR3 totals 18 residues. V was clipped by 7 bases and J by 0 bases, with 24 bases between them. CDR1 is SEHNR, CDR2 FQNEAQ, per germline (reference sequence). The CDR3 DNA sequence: TGTGCCAGCACCCCCCTTGGACCGAATAGCCCTATGAACACTGAAGCTTTCTTT. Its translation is CASTPLGPNSPMNTEAFF.

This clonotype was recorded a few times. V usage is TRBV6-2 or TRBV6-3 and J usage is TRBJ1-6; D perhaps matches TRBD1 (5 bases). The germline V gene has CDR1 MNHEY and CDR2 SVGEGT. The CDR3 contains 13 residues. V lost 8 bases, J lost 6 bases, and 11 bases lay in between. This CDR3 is CASQRQLNSPLHF. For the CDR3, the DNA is TGTGCCAGCCAAAGACAGCTTAATTCACCCCTCCACTTT.

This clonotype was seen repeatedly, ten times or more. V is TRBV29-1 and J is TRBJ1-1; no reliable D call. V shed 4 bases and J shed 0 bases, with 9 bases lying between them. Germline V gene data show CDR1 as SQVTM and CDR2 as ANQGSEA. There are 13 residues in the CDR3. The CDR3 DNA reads TGCAGCGTTGGACATGGGATGAACACTGAAGCTTTCTTT. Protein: CSVGHGMNTEAFF.

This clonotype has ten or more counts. CDR3 DNA sequence: TGTGCCAGCAGCCTCGGAACTCCGGGACAGGGGATCGCCGGGGAGCTGTTTTTT. This gives the protein CASSLGTPGQGIAGELFF. The V gene is TRBV7-9, the J gene TRBJ2-2; 10 bases fit TRBD1. The trim removed 5 bases at V and 6 bases at J, leaving 15 bases unmatched. The CDR3 is made up of 18 amino acids. Germline CDR1 SEHNR, CDR2 FQNEAQ (reference sequence).

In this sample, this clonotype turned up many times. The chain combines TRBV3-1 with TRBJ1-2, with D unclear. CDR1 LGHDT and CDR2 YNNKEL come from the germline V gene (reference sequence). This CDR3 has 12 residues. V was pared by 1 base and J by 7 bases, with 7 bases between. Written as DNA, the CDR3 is TGTGCCAGCAGCCAAGTAGAAGCTGGCTACACCTTC. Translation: CASSQVEAGYTF.

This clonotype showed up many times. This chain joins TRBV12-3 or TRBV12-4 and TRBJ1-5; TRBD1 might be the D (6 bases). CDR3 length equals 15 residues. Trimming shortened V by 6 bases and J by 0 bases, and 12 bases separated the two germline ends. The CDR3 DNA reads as TGTGCCAGCAGACGGGACATCGATAGCAATCAGCCCCAGCATTTT. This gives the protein CASRRDIDSNQPQHF.

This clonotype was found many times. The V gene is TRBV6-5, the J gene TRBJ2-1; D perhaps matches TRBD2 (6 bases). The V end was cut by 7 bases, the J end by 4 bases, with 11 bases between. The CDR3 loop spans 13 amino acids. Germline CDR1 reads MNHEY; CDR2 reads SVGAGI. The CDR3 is CASKPGLYNEQFF. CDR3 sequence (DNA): TGTGCCAGCAAACCGGGACTTTACAATGAGCAGTTCTTC.

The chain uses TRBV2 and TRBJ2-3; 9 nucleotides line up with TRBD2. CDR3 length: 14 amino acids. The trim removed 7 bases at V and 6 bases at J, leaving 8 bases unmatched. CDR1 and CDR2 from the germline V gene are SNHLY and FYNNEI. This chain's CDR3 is CASTSGTSSDTQYF. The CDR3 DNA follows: TGTGCCAGCACCAGCGGGACTAGCTCGGATACGCAGTATTTT.

CDR3 sequence reads: CASSPIPGPSSQQYF. DNA of the CDR3: TGTGCCAGCAGCCCTATCCCGGGACCGAGTAGCCAGCAGTACTTC. The rearrangement joins TRBV3-1 to TRBJ2-7, with D perhaps assigned TRBD1 or TRBD2 (5 bases each). CDR1 and CDR2 (germline): LGHDT, YNNKEL (reference sequence). CDR3 length: 15 amino acids. V was clipped by 4 bases and J by 8 bases, with 21 bases between them.